This TCR beta chain was recovered during a study of a mutant IDH1 vaccine in newly diagnosed glioma. Across the study: Across weeks 1, 3, 5, 7, 11, 15, 19 and 23, patients received a vaccination each time, eight in all.

Time point reported: week 23, last vaccination. A single vaccine dose contained 300 ug of mutant IDH1 20-mer peptide, and topical imiquimod was used with it. The donors had new WHO grade 3 or 4 astrocytomas; these were IDH1-mutant and ATRX-lost. On this clone: What it recognizes is unknown.

Libraries were prepared by immunoSEQ multiplex PCR; TCRdb keeps only in-frame clonotypes and omits some of them. The sample carries tens of thousands of clones, around 87% recorded once. The specimen comprised PBMCs, sampled from a glioma patient whose treatment included an IDH1 peptide vaccine. The clonotype was recovered from a man aged 35-49 years with glioma.

CDR3 nucleotide sequence: TGTGCCAGCAGTCTCTCCGGGGCCGGGTGGGAGCAGTTCTTC. Translated: CASSLSGAGWEQFF. V is TRBV25-1 and J is TRBJ2-1; possibly TRBD1 or TRBD2 for D (5 bases each). Trimming stripped 5 bases from V and 10 bases from J, with 18 bases between. Germline CDR1 reads MGHDK; CDR2 reads SYGVNS. CDR3 length equals 14 residues.